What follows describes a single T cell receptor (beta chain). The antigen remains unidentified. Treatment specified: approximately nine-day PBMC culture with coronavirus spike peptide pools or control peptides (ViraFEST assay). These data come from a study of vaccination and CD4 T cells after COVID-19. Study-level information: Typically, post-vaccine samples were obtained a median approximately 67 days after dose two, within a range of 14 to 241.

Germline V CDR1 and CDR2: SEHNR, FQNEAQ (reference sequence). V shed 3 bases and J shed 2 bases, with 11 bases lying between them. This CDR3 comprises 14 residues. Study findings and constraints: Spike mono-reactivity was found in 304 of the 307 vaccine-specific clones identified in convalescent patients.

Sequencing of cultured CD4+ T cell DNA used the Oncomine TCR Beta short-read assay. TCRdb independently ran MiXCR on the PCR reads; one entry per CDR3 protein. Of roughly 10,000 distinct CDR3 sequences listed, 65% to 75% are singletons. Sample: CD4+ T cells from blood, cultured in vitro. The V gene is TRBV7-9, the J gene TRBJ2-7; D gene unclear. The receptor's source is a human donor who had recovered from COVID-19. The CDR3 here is CASSFNSQPYEQYF. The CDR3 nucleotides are TGTGCCAGCAGCTTCAACAGTCAACCCTACGAGCAGTACTTC.